The rows below give T cell receptor beta chains drawn from one sample of a study of T cell responses to AZD1222 COVID-19 vaccine. Using immunoSEQ multiplex PCR, the repertoire was profiled, and TCRdb retains in-frame clones only, with some absent. The sample holds 100,000 to 150,000 clones; over 75% are singletons and the top ten take 4% to 5%. The sequencing here drew on peripheral blood, taken 28 days after the second dose of the MenACWY control vaccine. These receptors were collected from an adult who received the MenACWY meningococcal vaccine as a control. Both conserved end residues are part of each CDR3. A D gene is named only where the DNA matches it firmly. Clone size appears in some rows only: once, few, many, or a class for an expanded clone.

abundance	d_gene	v_gene	j_gene	CDR3aa	CDR3nt
NA	NA	TRBV20-1	TRBJ1-2	CSASSSGVYGYTF	TGCAGTGCTAGTTCAAGTGGGGTCTATGGCTACACCTTC
NA	NA	TRBV19	TRBJ2-3	CASSIGGSPSTDTQYF	TGTGCCAGTAGTATAGGCGGCTCCCCAAGCACAGATACGCAGTATTTT
NA	NA	TRBV5-1	TRBJ2-7	CASSLGYEQYF	TGCGCCAGCAGCTTGGGGTACGAGCAGTACTTC
NA	TRBD1	TRBV7-6	TRBJ1-3	CASSPHMKGQAFTSGNTIYF	TGTGCCAGCAGCCCACACATGAAAGGACAGGCCTTTACCTCTGGAAACACCATATATTTT
NA	TRBD1	TRBV3-1/TRBV3-2	TRBJ1-2	CASSRSGTETDGYTF	TGTGCCAGCAGCCGATCCGGGACAGAAACGGATGGCTACACCTTC
few	NA	TRBV12-3/TRBV12-4	TRBJ1-1	CAMTRGGEAFF	TGTGCCATGACAAGGGGGGGCGAAGCTTTCTTT
NA	TRBD2	TRBV11-1	TRBJ2-3	CASSLVLAGATQYF	TGTGCCAGCAGCTTGGTACTAGCGGGAGCTACGCAGTATTTT
once	NA	TRBV18	TRBJ1-1	CASSPGARNTEAFF	TGTGCCAGCTCACCAGGAGCCAGGAACACTGAAGCTTTCTTT
NA	TRBD2	TRBV28	TRBJ2-1	CASSWRAGGPSFQDEQFF	TGTGCCAGCAGTTGGAGGGCGGGAGGGCCCTCGTTCCAGGATGAGCAGTTCTTC
NA	NA	TRBV5-4	TRBJ2-7	CASSLGQGSYEQYF	TGTGCCAGCAGCTTGGGGCAGGGATCCTACGAGCAGTACTTC
NA	NA	TRBV7-8	TRBJ2-3	CASSLAMGPDTQYF	TGTGCCAGCAGCTTAGCTATGGGGCCAGATACGCAGTATTTT
NA	NA	TRBV7-3	TRBJ1-1	CASSLSRALNTEAFF	TGTGCCAGCAGCTTATCGAGGGCCTTGAACACTGAAGCTTTCTTT
NA	TRBD1	TRBV5-1	TRBJ2-2	CASSLAGQGIANTGELFF	TGCGCCAGCAGCTTGGCCGGACAGGGGATAGCGAACACCGGGGAGCTGTTTTTT
NA	NA	TRBV10-2	TRBJ1-1	CASTDLGRSNTEAFF	TGCGCCAGCACCGATCTGGGACGGTCGAACACTGAAGCTTTCTTT
NA	TRBD2	TRBV6-2/TRBV6-3	TRBJ2-5	CASSYTSERETQYF	TGTGCCAGCAGTTACACTAGCGAGCGAGAGACCCAGTACTTC
NA	TRBD2	TRBV30	TRBJ2-5	CAWRLAGAGETQYF	TGTGCCTGGAGATTAGCGGGAGCGGGAGAGACCCAGTACTTC
NA	NA	TRBV3-1/TRBV3-2	TRBJ1-3	CASSQGSGNTIYF	TGTGCCAGCAGCCAAGGATCTGGAAACACCATATATTTT
NA	NA	TRBV11-2	TRBJ1-2	CASSLLSRVSYGYTF	TGTGCCAGCAGCTTACTCAGTCGGGTCTCCTATGGCTACACCTTC
NA	NA	TRBV19	TRBJ2-3	CASSPGWDTQYF	TGTGCCAGTAGTCCCGGGTGGGATACGCAGTATTTT